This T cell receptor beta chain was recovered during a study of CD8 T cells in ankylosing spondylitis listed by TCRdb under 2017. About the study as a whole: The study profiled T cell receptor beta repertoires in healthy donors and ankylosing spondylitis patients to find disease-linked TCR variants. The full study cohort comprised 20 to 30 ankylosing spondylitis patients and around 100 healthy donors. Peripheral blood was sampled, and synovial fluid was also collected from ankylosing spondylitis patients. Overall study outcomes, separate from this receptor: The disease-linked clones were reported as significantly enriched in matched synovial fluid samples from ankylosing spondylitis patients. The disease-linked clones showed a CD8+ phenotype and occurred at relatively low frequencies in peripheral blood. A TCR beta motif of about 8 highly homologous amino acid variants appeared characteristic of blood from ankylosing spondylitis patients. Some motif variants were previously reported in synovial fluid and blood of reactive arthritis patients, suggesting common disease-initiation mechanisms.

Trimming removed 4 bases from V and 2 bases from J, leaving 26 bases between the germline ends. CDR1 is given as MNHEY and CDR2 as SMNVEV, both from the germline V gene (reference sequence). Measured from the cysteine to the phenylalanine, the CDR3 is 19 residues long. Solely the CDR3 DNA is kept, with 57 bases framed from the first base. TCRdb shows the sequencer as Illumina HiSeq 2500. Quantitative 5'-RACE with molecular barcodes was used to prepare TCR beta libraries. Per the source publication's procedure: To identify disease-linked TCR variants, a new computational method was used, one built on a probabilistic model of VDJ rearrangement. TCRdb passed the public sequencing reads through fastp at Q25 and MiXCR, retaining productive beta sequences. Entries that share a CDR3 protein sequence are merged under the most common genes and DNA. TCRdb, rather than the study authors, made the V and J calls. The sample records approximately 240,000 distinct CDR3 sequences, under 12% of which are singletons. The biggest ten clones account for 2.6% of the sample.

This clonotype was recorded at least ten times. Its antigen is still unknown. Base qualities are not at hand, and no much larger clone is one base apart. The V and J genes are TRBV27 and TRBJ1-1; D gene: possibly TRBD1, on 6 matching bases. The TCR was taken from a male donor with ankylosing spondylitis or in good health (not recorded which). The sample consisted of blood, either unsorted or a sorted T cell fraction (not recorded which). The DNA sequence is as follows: TGTGCCAGCAGTTCGGGGGCGAGGTGGGCAGAAAGGGGAAACACTGAAGCTTTCTTT. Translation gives CASSSGARWAERGNTEAFF.